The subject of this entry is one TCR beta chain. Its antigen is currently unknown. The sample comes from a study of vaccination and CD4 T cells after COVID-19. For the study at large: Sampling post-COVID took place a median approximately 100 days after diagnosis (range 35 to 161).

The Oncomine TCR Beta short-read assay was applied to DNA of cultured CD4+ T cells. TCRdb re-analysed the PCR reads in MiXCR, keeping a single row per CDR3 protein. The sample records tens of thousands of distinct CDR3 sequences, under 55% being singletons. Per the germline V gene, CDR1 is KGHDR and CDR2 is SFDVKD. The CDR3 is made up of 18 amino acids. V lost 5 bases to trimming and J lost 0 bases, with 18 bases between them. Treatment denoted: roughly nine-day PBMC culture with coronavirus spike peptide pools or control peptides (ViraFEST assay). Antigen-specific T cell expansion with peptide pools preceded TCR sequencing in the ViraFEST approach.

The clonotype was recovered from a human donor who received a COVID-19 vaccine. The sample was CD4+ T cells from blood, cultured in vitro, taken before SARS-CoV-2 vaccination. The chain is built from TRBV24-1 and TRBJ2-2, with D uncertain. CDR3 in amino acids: CATSALLGRNTNTGELFF. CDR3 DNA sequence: TGTGCCACCAGTGCCCTTCTTGGCAGAAATACGAACACCGGGGAGCTGTTTTTT.